The clone carrying this T cell receptor beta chain has more than one count but fewer than ten. The antigen is unknown. The second PCR ran about 6 to 11 cycles with a sample-barcoded 5' primer and J-beta primers. Every cDNA was tagged by a template-switch adaptor with 12 random nucleotides. TCRdb called the 5' RACE reads again in MiXCR, with one record for every CDR3 protein. The repertoire holds 650,000 to 1,000,000 distinct CDR3 sequences, with under 40% as singletons. The data were taken from a study of blood T cells in healthy people across ages. Study overall: When template switching was applied, about one barcoded beta molecule was captured per two T cells. Overall study findings and caveats: Age brought a roughly linear fall in TCR beta diversity measured per million T cells.

The CDR3 covers 16 residues. V dropped 1 base and J dropped 3; count of bases not matched to a gene: 5. The germline V gene has CDR1 LGHNA and CDR2 YNFKEQ. The sample comprised blood. This TCR was sampled from a man aged 18-30 years in good health. The chain couples TRBV4-2 to TRBJ1-4; 7 nucleotides match TRBD1. The CDR3 is CASSQGKGQSNEKLFF. The CDR3, as DNA: TGTGCCAGCAGCCAAGGGAAGGGACAGTCTAATGAAAAACTGTTTTTT.